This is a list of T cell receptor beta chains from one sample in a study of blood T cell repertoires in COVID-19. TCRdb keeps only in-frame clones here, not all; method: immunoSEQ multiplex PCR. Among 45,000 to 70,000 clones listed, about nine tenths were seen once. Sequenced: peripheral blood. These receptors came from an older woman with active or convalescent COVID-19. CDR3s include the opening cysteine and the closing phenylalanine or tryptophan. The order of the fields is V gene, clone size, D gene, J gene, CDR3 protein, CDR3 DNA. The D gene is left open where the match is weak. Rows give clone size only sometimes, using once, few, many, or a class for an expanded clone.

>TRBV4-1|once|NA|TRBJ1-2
CASSQDPRDFSYGYTF
TGCGCCAGCAGCCAAGATCCCAGGGATTTTAGTTATGGCTACACCTTC
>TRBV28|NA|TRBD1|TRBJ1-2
CASSFGDRTIYGYTF
TGTGCCAGCAGTTTCGGGGACAGGACCATTTATGGCTACACCTTC
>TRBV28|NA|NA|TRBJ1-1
CASNLLGLNTEAFF
TGTGCCAGCAACCTATTGGGACTCAACACTGAAGCTTTCTTT
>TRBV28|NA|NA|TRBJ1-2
CASSISRGYTF
TGTGCCAGCAGTATATCGCGTGGCTACACCTTC
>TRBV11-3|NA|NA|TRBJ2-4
CASSGGRGRGIQYF
TGTGCCAGCAGCGGGGGTCGGGGCAGGGGCATTCAGTACTTC
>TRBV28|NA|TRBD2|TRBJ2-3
CASSSTSGRATTQYF
TGTGCCAGCAGCTCGACTAGCGGGAGGGCGACTACGCAGTATTTT
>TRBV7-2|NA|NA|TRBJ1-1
CASSSQIGGTEAFF
TGTGCCAGCAGCTCCCAGATTGGGGGGACTGAAGCTTTCTTT
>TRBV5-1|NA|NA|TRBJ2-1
CASSLGPRVSYNEQFF
TGCGCCAGCAGCTTGGGCCCTAGAGTCTCCTACAATGAGCAGTTCTTC
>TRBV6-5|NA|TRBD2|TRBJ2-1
CASSYSASGSLEQFF
TGTGCCAGCAGTTACTCGGCTAGCGGGAGCCTTGAGCAGTTCTTC
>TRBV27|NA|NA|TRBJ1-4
CASRRGGRGTGEKLFF
TGTGCCAGCAGGAGGGGGGGGCGCGGTACGGGTGAAAAACTGTTTTTT
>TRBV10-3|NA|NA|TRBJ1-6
CAIRPTLENSPLHF
TGTGCCATCAGACCAACTCTGGAGAATTCACCCCTCCACTTT
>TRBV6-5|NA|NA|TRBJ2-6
CASSQTGANVLTF
TGTGCCAGCAGCCAAACTGGGGCCAACGTCCTGACTTTC
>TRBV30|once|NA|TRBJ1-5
CAWSVVDSWGQPQHF
TGTGCCTGGAGTGTAGTAGACAGTTGGGGTCAGCCCCAGCATTTT
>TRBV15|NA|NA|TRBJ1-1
CATSRDPGQEAFF
TGTGCCACCAGCAGGGACCCGGGACAAGAAGCTTTCTTT
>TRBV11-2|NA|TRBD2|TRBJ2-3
CASSVRTSGRRGDTQYF
TGTGCCAGCAGCGTCCGGACTAGCGGGAGGCGGGGAGATACGCAGTATTTT
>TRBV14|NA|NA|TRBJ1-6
CASSQRGRDSPLHF
TGTGCCAGCAGCCAAAGGGGGAGGGATTCACCCCTCCACTTT
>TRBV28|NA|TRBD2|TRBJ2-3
CASSLGLAGDSTDTQYF
TGTGCCAGCAGTTTAGGTCTAGCGGGGGATAGCACAGATACGCAGTATTTT
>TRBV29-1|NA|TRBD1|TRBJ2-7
CSVQGARNEQYF
TGCAGCGTTCAGGGGGCAAGGAACGAGCAGTACTTC
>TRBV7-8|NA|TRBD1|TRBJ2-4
CASSLEGQGLQYF
TGTGCCAGCAGCTTAGAAGGACAGGGGCTTCAGTACTTC
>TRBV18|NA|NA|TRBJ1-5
CASSPFDGHSNQPQHF
TGTGCCAGCTCACCCTTCGACGGACATAGCAATCAGCCCCAGCATTTT
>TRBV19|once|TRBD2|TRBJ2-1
CASSSPLAGANNEQFF
TGTGCCAGTAGTAGCCCCCTAGCGGGAGCTAACAATGAGCAGTTCTTC
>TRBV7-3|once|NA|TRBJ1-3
CASSPQYPSGRSGNTIYF
TGTGCCAGCAGCCCTCAATACCCGTCAGGCCGCTCTGGAAACACCATATATTTT
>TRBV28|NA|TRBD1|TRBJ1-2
CASSTRDSLNYGYTF
TGTGCCAGCAGCACCCGGGACAGTCTTAACTATGGCTACACCTTC
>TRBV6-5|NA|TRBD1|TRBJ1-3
CASSSGTGMHTIYF
TGTGCCAGCAGTTCGGGGACAGGGATGCACACCATATATTTT
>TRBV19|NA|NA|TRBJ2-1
CASSSSRDFNYNEQFF
TGTGCCAGTAGTTCCTCCCGGGACTTTAACTACAATGAGCAGTTCTTC
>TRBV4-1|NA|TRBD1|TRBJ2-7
CASSHGTGTYEQYF
TGCGCCAGCAGCCACGGGACAGGGACCTACGAGCAGTACTTC